The 9 T cell receptor beta chains below come from one sample, sequenced in a study of cytomegalovirus exposure and HLA in healthy donors. This PCR relied on a set of 60 Vbeta primers and 13 Jbeta primers. Using immunoSEQ multiplex PCR, the repertoire was profiled, and TCRdb retains in-frame clones only, with some absent. The data hold about 82,000 clones, with 74% observed a single time. The specimen was PBMCs. The receptors shown here come from a woman in her fifties or sixties in good health and CMV-seropositive.

This clone appeared a few times. This chain joins TRBV10-2 and TRBJ2-3, with 10 positions matching TRBD2. The V gene end was trimmed by 5 bases and the J gene end by 6 bases; junction bases not matched to a gene: 8. The germline CDR1 and CDR2 sequences are WSHSY and SAAADI. The CDR3 covers 15 residues. The DNA of the CDR3 is TGCGCCAGCAGTATAGCGGGAGGTGGGAGGGATACGCAGTATTTT. It is translated as CASSIAGGGRDTQYF.

Only one count was recorded for this clone. The V and J genes are TRBV6-1 and TRBJ1-2, with D unresolved. The CDR3 extends over 14 amino acids. Germline-derived CDR1 and CDR2 are MNHNS and SASEGT. Trimming took 7 bases from V and 3 from J, leaving 15 bases between them. CDR3 in amino acids: CASTAAPEDYGYTF. The CDR3 nucleotides are TGTGCCAGCACCGCCGCCCCGGAGGACTATGGCTACACCTTC.

In its sample, this clone was seen a few times. This chain connects TRBV2 to TRBJ2-2, with 9 bases fitting TRBD2. J was trimmed by 0 bases and V by 6 bases; bases with no gene match: 2. Germline V gives CDR1 SNHLY, CDR2 FYNNEI. This CDR3 has 15 residues. CDR3 sequence: CASSRLAANTGELFF. CDR3 DNA: TGTGCCAGCAGCCGACTAGCGGCGAACACCGGGGAGCTGTTTTTT.

The chain links TRBV5-1 to TRBJ2-7; D is possibly TRBD1 (6 bases). The CDR3 is 17 amino acids. Germline CDR1 and CDR2: SGHRS and YFSETQ. V lost 0 bases to trimming and J lost 2 bases, with 18 bases between them. CDR3: CASSLGIRGRGPYEQYF. CDR3 sequence (DNA): TGCGCCAGCAGCTTGGGCATCCGGGGCAGGGGACCCTACGAGCAGTACTTC.

The gene calls are TRBV5-1 and TRBJ2-1; TRBD2 might be the D (6 bases). The CDR3 extends over 15 amino acids. CDR1 and CDR2 from the germline V gene are SGHRS and YFSETQ. V gave up 4 bases and J gave up 6 bases, with 17 bases separating them. CDR3 loop: CASSPLAGKGNEQFF. CDR3 bases: TGCGCCAGCAGCCCTCTGGCGGGAAAAGGCAATGAGCAGTTCTTC.

Note on this clone: The junction and the germline gene differ at one end; a read error may be behind it. The chain couples TRBV7-9 to TRBJ2-7, with D perhaps assigned TRBD1 or TRBD2 (7 bases each). Germline V gene sequence: CDR1 SEHNR, CDR2 FQNEAQ (reference sequence). The CDR3 has 15 residues. CDR3 loop: CASSVAGGASYEQYF. For the CDR3, the DNA is TGTGCCAGCAGCGTAGCAGGGGGGGCCTCCTACGAGCAGTACTTC.

This chain connects TRBV30 to TRBJ2-1, with a possible D match to TRBD1 (6 bases). The CDR3 runs to 13 residues. Germline CDR1 is GTSNPN and CDR2 is SVGIG (reference sequence). V shed 8 bases and J shed 0 bases, with 11 bases lying between them. The CDR3 sequence: CAGGASSYNEQFF. The CDR3 DNA sequence: TGTGCCGGGGGCGCCTCCTCCTACAATGAGCAGTTCTTC.

The chain uses TRBV11-2 and TRBJ1-5; possibly TRBD1 for D (6 bases). V was trimmed by 5 bases and J by 0 bases, leaving 11 bases between them. There are 15 residues in the CDR3. Germline CDR1 SGHAT, CDR2 FQNNGV. The CDR3 DNA is TGTGCCAGCAGCGCCCACAGGGATAGCAATCAGCCCCAGCATTTT. As protein: CASSAHRDSNQPQHF.

V gene TRBV30 combines with J gene TRBJ1-1; maybe TRBD1 (5 bases). The CDR3 is 13 residues long. Trimming removed 4 bases from V and 2 bases from J, with 11 bases in between. Germline V gene lookup returns CDR1 GTSNPN and CDR2 SVGIG (reference sequence). The chain's CDR3 is CAWTSRGNTEAFF. For the CDR3, the DNA is TGTGCCTGGACCTCTAGGGGAAACACTGAAGCTTTCTTT.